The T cell receptor beta chain under discussion was sequenced for a study of cytomegalovirus exposure and HLA in healthy donors. Study observations and caveats: Analysis performed later found around 15,000 TCR beta sequences associated with HLA alleles at 0.05 false discovery rate.

The CDR3 sequence is 20 residues long. Germline trimming cut 2 bases from V and 3 bases from J; bases unmatched to any gene: 10. Germline loops: CDR1 SGHRS, CDR2 YFSETQ. A multiplex PCR was run with 60 Vbeta primers and 13 Jbeta primers. Here immunoSEQ multiplex PCR was the method, and the copy in TCRdb shows in-frame clones only, minus some. The repertoire table contains under 150,000 clones. Turning to this clone: The antigen is unknown.

The chain couples TRBV5-1 to TRBJ2-2, with 16 bases identical to TRBD2. The material sequenced was PBMCs. This TCR was recovered from a man aged 35 to 55 in good health and CMV-seronegative. The CDR3, as DNA: TGCGCCAGCAGCTTCGTTTCAGGGACTAGCGGGGGGGCCGACACCGGGGAGCTGTTTTTT. This sequence encodes CASSFVSGTSGGADTGELFF.